The 21 T cell receptor beta chains below come from one sample, sequenced in a study of shared clonotypes between healthy human individuals (dated by TCRdb to 2018 to 2020). Library prep was done by the immunoSEQ multiplex PCR assay. The table comes from immuneACCESS by way of TCRdb, which keeps in-frame sequences with V and J called. Part of the clones is missing from these tables; in studies checked, under half for an unresolved V gene and the rest for unknown reasons. In this sample the table shows roughly 2 million clones, approximately 95% of which occur a single time. The leading ten clones occupy roughly 0.13% of the sample. Sample: naive CD4+ T cells sorted from blood. In light of the paper, this sample's cell subset or site label describes: CD45RA+ positively selected. Receptor source: a man aged 18 to 29 in good health.

The chain is built from TRBV28 and TRBJ1-1, with 9 bases identical to TRBD1. The V and J ends lost 5 bases and 5 bases, in that order; junction bases with no gene match: 9. Per germline, CDR1 MDHEN and CDR2 SYDVKM. The CDR3 loop spans 15 amino acids. CDR3 region: CASSVALTGGTEAFF. The CDR3 coding sequence is TGTGCCAGCAGTGTGGCCCTGACAGGGGGAACTGAAGCTTTCTTT.

CDR3 sequence: CASSLIGRENTEAFF. CDR3 bases: TGTGCCAGCAGCTTGATCGGTCGGGAGAACACTGAAGCTTTCTTT. This chain uses TRBV5-6 with TRBJ1-1; D ambiguous. Trimming shortened V by 1 base and J by 1 base, and 11 bases separated the two germline ends. The CDR3 has 15 amino acids. From germline, CDR1 is SGHDT and CDR2 YYEEEE.

This sequence joins TRBV11-1 and TRBJ2-7, with D hard to call. The V gene lost 5 bases and the J gene lost 4 bases, with 18 bases spanning the gap. The V gene's germline CDR1 is SGHAT and CDR2 FQDESV (reference sequence). The CDR3 contains 15 residues. The CDR3 bases are TGTGCCAGCAGCCACCACGGGCAGAGCCAATACGAGCAGTACTTC. It is translated as CASSHHGQSQYEQYF.

V is TRBV29-1 and J is TRBJ1-2; D gene unclear. CDR1 SQVTM and CDR2 ANQGSEA come from the germline V gene. This CDR3 has 13 amino acids. The V gene lost 5 bases and the J gene lost 5 bases, with 15 bases spanning the gap. The CDR3 DNA sequence: TGCAGCGTTCGGCTCCCGGAACCTTATGGCTACACCTTC. Translation gives CSVRLPEPYGYTF.

The V and J genes are TRBV6-1 and TRBJ2-1, with D unclear. CDR1 and CDR2 (germline): MNHNS, SASEGT. The CDR3 extends over 15 amino acids. Trimming shortened V by 3 bases and J by 1 base, and 10 bases separated the two germline ends. The CDR3 protein is CASSETRTSYNEQFF. CDR3 DNA sequence: TGTGCCAGCAGTGAGACGAGGACGTCCTACAATGAGCAGTTCTTC.

V gene TRBV10-2 combines with J gene TRBJ1-2; 8 nucleotides agree with TRBD1. With V trimmed by 3 bases and J by 0 bases, 3 bases remained unmatched. The CDR3 covers 15 residues. Germline V gene lookup returns CDR1 WSHSY and CDR2 SAAADI. The CDR3 is CASSDRTGPNYGYTF. CDR3 coding DNA: TGCGCCAGCAGTGACCGGACAGGGCCTAACTATGGCTACACCTTC.

The CDR3 region is CASTPTSDRGPYSNQPQHF. As DNA, the CDR3 is TGTGCCAGTACCCCAACCTCTGACAGGGGGCCTTATAGCAATCAGCCCCAGCATTTT. The rearrangement uses TRBV19 and TRBJ1-5, with 10 bases matching TRBD1. Germline assignment: CDR1 LNHDA and CDR2 SQIVND (reference sequence). The CDR3 has 19 residues. J was trimmed by 0 bases and V by 7 bases; bases with no gene match: 15.

The genes are TRBV4-1 and TRBJ1-2; no firm D call. V was cut by 1 base and J by 5 bases, with 17 bases left in between. There are 16 residues in the CDR3. Germline V gene sequence: CDR1 MGHRA, CDR2 YSYEKL. The chain's CDR3 is CASSQVRTVRSYGYTF. CDR3 sequence (DNA): TGCGCCAGCAGCCAAGTTAGAACAGTCCGGTCGTATGGCTACACCTTC.

The V gene is TRBV6-1, the J gene TRBJ2-1, with 7 bases matching TRBD2. This CDR3 is 14 amino acids long. J gave up 4 bases and V 7 bases, and 7 bases lay outside the gene matches. CDR1 and CDR2 from the germline V gene are MNHNS and SASEGT. The CDR3 region has the DNA TGTGCCAGCAAGGAGGGAGGGCCATACAATGAGCAGTTCTTC. Translated, it gives CASKEGGPYNEQFF.

This clone is a singleton in its sample. The rearrangement joins TRBV6-5 to TRBJ1-1; a possible D gene is TRBD1 (5 bases). Trimming pared 2 bases from V and 5 bases from J, leaving 12 bases between. The CDR3 covers 14 residues. Germline CDR1 MNHEY, CDR2 SVGAGI. CDR3 sequence: CASSYAPGSTEAFF. DNA for the CDR3: TGTGCCAGCAGTTACGCCCCAGGGAGTACTGAAGCTTTCTTT.

V and J are TRBV18 and TRBJ2-5, with D maybe TRBD1 (7 bases). The CDR3 covers 15 residues. CDR1 and CDR2 (germline): KGHSH, LQKENI. Trimming removed 3 bases from V and 2 bases from J, with 13 bases in between. The CDR3 region is CASSPSRGAQETQYF. The CDR3 nucleotides read TGTGCCAGCTCACCGAGCAGGGGGGCTCAAGAGACCCAGTACTTC.

As concerns this clone: This same CDR3 is encoded by further DNA sequences in the sample. The chain is built from TRBV18 and TRBJ2-3, with D perhaps TRBD1 (5 bases). The length of the CDR3 is 13 residues. Trimming took off 3 bases at V and 4 bases at J, with 8 bases between the two ends. CDR1 KGHSH and CDR2 LQKENI come from the germline V gene. The CDR3 coding sequence is TGTGCCAGCTCACCCCAGGGCGCAGATACGCAGTATTTT. This translates into CASSPQGADTQYF.

V usage is TRBV5-1 and J usage is TRBJ2-1, with 14 bases that match TRBD2. The CDR3 is made up of 14 amino acids. Germline V gene lookup returns CDR1 SGHRS and CDR2 YFSETQ. With V trimmed by 1 base and J by 15 bases, 6 bases remained unmatched. This CDR3 is CASSLRLAGGPWFF. Here the CDR3 DNA reads TGCGCCAGCAGCTTGAGACTAGCGGGAGGGCCATGGTTCTTC.

The chain recombines TRBV2 with TRBJ2-1, with a possible D match to TRBD1 (5 bases). The length of the CDR3 is 13 residues. Germline-derived CDR1 and CDR2 are SNHLY and FYNNEI. The ends were cut back, 6 bases at V and 6 bases at J, with 12 bases in the middle. As DNA, the CDR3 is TGTGCCAGCAGGCCAGACAGCTCCAATGAGCAGTTCTTC. It is translated as CASRPDSSNEQFF.

The chain links TRBV20-1 to TRBJ1-1; D might be TRBD1 (5 bases). Trimming took 6 bases from V and 8 from J, leaving 13 bases between them. Germline V gene data show CDR1 as DFQATT and CDR2 as SNEGSKA (reference sequence). The length of the CDR3 is 11 residues. The CDR3 DNA is TGCAGTGCATTACAGGTCGCGGAAGCTTTCTTT. It translates to CSALQVAEAFF.

The chain uses TRBV30 and TRBJ1-1; 9 bases map to TRBD1. V lost 4 bases and J lost 1; bases outside the gene matches: 16. The CDR3 sequence is 18 residues long. The germline CDR1 and CDR2 sequences are GTSNPN and SVGIG (reference sequence). This CDR3 is CAWTPGQGIYGRNTEAFF. DNA for the CDR3: TGTGCCTGGACACCGGGACAGGGAATTTACGGGAGGAACACTGAAGCTTTCTTT.

With regard to this clone: This sample includes further DNA sequences coding for the same CDR3. V and J are TRBV9 and TRBJ2-1, with 7 bases identical to TRBD2. Germline V CDR1 and CDR2: SGDLS, YYNGEE. Unmatched junction bases numbered 4, after V lost 0 bases and J lost 1 base. The CDR3 runs to 16 residues. Here the CDR3 reads CASSVGGGSSYNEQFF. DNA of the CDR3: TGTGCCAGCAGCGTAGGGGGCGGGAGTTCCTACAATGAGCAGTTCTTC. The full variable domain, completed using reference TRBV9 and TRBJ2-1, is DSGVTQTPKHLITATGQRVTLRCSPRSGDLSVYWYQQSLDQGLQFLIQYYNGEERAKGNILERFSAQQFPDLHSELNLSSLELGDSALYFCASSVGGGSSYNEQFFGPGTRLTVL.

J is TRBJ1-5 and V is TRBV5-1, with TRBD1 as a possible D gene (6 bases). CDR1 is SGHRS, CDR2 YFSETQ, per germline. The CDR3 covers 15 residues. V lost 1 base, J lost 1 base, and 9 bases lay in between. The CDR3 region is CASSLTGMSNQPQHF. CDR3 in DNA: TGCGCCAGCAGCTTGACAGGGATGAGCAATCAGCCCCAGCATTTT.

The CDR3 sequence: CASSEAYRTSGANVLTF. The DNA for the CDR3 is TGTGCCAGCAGTGAAGCTTATAGGACCTCTGGGGCCAACGTCCTGACTTTC. The chain couples TRBV6-1 to TRBJ2-6; D remains ambiguous. The V and J ends lost 0 bases and 0 bases respectively, with 9 bases between them. The germline V gene has CDR1 MNHNS and CDR2 SASEGT. This CDR3 spans 17 amino acids.

The rearrangement uses TRBV27 and TRBJ2-7; 9 nucleotides align to TRBD1. The CDR3 spans 15 residues. Germline lookup yields CDR1 MNHEY and CDR2 SMNVEV (reference sequence). V was pared by 0 bases and J by 3 bases, with 3 bases of the junction left unmatched. The CDR3 is CASSLSWTGDYEQYF. The CDR3 DNA sequence: TGTGCCAGCAGTTTATCTTGGACAGGGGACTACGAGCAGTACTTC.

CDR3 in DNA: TGTGCCAGCAGCTTGAGAAGTGGGGAGACCCAGTACTTC. It translates to CASSLRSGETQYF. The J gene is TRBJ2-5, the V gene TRBV5-8, with D uncertain. Germline values: CDR1 SGHTS, CDR2 YDEGEE. Deletions cut 1 base from V and 5 bases from J, with 9 bases between. The CDR3 runs to 13 residues.